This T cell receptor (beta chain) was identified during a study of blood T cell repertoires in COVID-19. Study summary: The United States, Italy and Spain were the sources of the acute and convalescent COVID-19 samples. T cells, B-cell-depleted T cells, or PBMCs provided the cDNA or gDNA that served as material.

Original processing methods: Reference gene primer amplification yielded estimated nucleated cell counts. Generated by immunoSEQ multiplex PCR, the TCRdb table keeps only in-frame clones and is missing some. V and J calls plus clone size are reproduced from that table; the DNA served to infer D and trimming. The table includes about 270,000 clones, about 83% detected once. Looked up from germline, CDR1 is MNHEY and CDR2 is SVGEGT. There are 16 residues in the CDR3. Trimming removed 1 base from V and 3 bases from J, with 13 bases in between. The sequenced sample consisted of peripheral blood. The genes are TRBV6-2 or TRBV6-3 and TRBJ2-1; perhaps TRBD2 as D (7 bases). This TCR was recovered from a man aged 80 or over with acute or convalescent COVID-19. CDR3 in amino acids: CASSYFERGHYNEQFF. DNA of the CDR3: TGTGCCAGCAGTTACTTTGAGCGGGGACACTACAATGAGCAGTTCTTC.